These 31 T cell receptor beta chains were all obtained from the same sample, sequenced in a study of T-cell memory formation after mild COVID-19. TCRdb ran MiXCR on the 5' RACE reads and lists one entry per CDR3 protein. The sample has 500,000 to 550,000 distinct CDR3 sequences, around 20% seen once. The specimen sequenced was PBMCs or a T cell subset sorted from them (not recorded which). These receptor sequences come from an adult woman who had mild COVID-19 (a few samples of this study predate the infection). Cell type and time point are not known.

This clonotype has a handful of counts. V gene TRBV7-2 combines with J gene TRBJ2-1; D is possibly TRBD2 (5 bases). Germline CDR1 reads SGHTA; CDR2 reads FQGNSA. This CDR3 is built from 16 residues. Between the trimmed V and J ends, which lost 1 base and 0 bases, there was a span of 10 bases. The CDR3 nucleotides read TGTGCCAGCAGCTTAGGCGGGTCAAGCTCCTACAATGAGCAGTTCTTC. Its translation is CASSLGGSSSYNEQFF.

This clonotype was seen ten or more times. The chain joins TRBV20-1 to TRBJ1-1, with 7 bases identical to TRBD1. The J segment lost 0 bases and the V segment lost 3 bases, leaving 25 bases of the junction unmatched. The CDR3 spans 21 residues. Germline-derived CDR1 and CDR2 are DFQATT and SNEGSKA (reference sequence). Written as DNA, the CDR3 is TGCAGTGCTAGGCACAGTAATCGTTACCGGGACAGCCGGACCATGAACACTGAAGCTTTCTTT. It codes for CSARHSNRYRDSRTMNTEAFF.

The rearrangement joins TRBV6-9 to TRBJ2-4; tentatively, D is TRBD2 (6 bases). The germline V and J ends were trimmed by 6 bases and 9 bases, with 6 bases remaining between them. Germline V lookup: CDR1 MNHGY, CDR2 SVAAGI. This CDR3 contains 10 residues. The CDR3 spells CASSGGIQYF. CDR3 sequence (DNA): TGTGCCAGCAGCGGGGGCATTCAGTACTTC.

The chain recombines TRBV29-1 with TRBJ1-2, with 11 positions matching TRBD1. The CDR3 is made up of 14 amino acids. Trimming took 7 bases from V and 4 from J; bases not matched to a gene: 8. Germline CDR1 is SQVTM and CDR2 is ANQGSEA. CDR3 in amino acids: CSATGQGGFYGYTF. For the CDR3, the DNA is TGCAGCGCAACGGGACAGGGGGGATTCTATGGCTACACCTTC.

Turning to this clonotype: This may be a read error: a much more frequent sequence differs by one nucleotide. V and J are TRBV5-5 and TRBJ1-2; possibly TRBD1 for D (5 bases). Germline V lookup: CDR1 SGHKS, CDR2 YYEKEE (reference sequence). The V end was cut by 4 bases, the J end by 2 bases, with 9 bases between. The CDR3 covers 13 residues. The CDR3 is CASSPTENYGYTF. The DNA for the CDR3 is TGTGCCAGCAGCCCGACAGAAAACTATGGCTACACCTTC.

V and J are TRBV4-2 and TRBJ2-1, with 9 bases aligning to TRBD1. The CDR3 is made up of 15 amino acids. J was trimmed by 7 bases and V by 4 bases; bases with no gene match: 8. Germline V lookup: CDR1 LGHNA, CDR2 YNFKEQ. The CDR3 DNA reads TGTGCCAGCAGCCCACTCGGGACAGGGAAAAATGAGCAGTTCTTC. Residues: CASSPLGTGKNEQFF.

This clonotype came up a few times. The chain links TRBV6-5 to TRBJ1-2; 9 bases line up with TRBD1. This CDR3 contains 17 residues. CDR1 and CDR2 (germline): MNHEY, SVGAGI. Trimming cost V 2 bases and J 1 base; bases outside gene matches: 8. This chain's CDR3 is CASSYRAPGQGNYGYTF. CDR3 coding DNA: TGTGCCAGCAGTTACAGGGCCCCGGGACAGGGTAACTATGGCTACACCTTC.

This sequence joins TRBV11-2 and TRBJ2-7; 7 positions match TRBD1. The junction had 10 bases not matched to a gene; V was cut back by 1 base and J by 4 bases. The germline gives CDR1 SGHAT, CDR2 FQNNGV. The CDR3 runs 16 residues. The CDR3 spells CASSLASGTAFYEQYF. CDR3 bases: TGTGCCAGCAGCTTAGCCTCCGGGACAGCTTTTTACGAGCAGTACTTC.

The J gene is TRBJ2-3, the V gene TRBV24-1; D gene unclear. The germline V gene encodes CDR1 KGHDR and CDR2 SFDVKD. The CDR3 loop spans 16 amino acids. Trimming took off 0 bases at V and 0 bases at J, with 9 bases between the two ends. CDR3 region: CATSDLKGTSTDTQYF. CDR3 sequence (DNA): TGTGCCACCAGTGATTTGAAGGGAACAAGCACAGATACGCAGTATTTT.

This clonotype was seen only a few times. CDR3 DNA: TGTGCCAGCAGCCAGTGGGCATACAATGAGCAGTTCTTC. Protein product: CASSQWAYNEQFF. This chain uses TRBV16 with TRBJ2-1, with D unresolved. Germline V gene lookup returns CDR1 KGHSY and CDR2 FQNENV. This CDR3 contains 13 residues. Trimming took off 3 bases at V and 4 bases at J, with 7 bases between the two ends.

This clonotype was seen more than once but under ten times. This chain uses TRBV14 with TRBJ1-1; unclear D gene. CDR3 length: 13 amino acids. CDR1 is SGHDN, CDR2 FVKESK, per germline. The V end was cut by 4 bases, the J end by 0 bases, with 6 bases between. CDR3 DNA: TGTGCCAGCAGCCCCAACCTGAACACTGAAGCTTTCTTT. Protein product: CASSPNLNTEAFF. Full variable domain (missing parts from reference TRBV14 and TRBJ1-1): EAGVTQFPSHSVIEKGQTVTLRCDPISGHDNLYWYRRVMGKEIKFLLHFVKESKQDESGMPNNRFLAERTGGTYSTLKVQPAELEDSGVYFCASSPNLNTEAFFGQGTRLTVV.

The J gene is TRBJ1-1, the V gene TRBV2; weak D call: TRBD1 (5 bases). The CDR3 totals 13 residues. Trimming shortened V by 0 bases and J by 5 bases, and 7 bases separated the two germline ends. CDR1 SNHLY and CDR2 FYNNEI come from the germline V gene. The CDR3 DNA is TGTGCCAGCAGTGAAGCGCCAGGGACTGAAGCTTTCTTT. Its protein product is CASSEAPGTEAFF.

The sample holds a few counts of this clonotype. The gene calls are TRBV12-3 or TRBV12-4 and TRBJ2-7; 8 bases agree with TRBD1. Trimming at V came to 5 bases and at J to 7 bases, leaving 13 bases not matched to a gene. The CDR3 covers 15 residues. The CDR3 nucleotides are TGTGCCAGCAGTCGTTCGGACAGGGTGTTGGGGGAGCAGTACTTC. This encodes CASSRSDRVLGEQYF.

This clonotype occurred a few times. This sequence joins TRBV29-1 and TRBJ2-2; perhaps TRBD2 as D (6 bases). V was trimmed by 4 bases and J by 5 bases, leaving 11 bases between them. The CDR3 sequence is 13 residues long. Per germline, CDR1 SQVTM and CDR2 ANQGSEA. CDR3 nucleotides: TGCAGCGTTGGGCGGGAAAGGACCGGGGAGCTGTTTTTT. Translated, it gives CSVGRERTGELFF.

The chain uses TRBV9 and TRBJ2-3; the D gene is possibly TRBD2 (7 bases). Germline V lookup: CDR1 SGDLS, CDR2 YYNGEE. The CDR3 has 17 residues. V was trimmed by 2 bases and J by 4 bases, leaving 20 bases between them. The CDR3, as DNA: TGTGCCAGCAGCGTCCTCGGGGGCGTCGGGGGGCCAGATACGCAGTATTTT. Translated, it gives CASSVLGGVGGPDTQYF.

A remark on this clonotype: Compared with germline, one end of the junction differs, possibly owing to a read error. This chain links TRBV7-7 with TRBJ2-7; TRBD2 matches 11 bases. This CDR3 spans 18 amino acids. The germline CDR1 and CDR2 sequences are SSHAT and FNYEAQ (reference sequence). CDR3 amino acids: CASSLAPPTGTSGREQYF. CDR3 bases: TGTGCTAGCAGCTTAGCCCCCCCCACCGGGACTAGCGGTCGCGAGCAGTACTTC.

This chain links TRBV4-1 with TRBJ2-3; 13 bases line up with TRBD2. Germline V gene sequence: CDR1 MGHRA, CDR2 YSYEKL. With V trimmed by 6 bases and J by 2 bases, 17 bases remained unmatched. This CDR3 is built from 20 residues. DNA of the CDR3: TGCGCCAGCAGTAGATCCGGGACTAGCGGGGATCTATTTTCCACAGATACGCAGTATTTT. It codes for CASSRSGTSGDLFSTDTQYF.

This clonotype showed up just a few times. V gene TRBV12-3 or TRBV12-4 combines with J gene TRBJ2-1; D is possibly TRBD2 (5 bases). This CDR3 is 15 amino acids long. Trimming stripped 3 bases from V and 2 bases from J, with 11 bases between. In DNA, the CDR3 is TGTGCCAGCAGTTTTCAGCGGCCCACCTACAATGAGCAGTTCTTC. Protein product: CASSFQRPTYNEQFF.

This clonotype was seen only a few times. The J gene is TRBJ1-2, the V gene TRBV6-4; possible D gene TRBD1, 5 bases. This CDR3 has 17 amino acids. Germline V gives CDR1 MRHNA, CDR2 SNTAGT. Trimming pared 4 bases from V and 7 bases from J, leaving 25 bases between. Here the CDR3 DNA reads TGTGCCAGCAGTGTACAAGCAACGACAGAAGGACCTGGTGGCTACACCTTC. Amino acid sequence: CASSVQATTEGPGGYTF.

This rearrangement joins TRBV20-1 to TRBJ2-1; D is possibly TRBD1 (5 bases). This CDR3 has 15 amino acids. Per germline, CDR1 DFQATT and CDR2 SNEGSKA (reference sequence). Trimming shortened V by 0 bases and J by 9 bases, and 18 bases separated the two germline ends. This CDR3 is CSARDRGTGRAEQFF. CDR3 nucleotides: TGCAGTGCTAGAGATCGTGGAACAGGCCGCGCTGAGCAGTTCTTC.

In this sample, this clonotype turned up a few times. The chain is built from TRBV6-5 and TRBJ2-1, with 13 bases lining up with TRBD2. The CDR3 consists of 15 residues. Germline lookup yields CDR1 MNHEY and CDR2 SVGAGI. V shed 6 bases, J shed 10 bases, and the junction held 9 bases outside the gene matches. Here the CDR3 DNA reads TGTGCCAGCAGCCCCTGGACTAGCGGGAGCGGGGAGCAGTTCTTC. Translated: CASSPWTSGSGEQFF.

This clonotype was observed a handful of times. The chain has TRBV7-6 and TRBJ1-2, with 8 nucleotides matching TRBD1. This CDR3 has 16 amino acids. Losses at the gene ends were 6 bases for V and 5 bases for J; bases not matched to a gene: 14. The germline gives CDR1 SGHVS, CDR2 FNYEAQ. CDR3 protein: CASRPTSGGGWYGYTF. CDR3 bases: TGTGCCAGCAGACCGACCTCAGGGGGCGGGTGGTATGGCTACACCTTC. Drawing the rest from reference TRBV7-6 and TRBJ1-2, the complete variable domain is GAGVSQSPRYKVTKRGQDVALRCDPISGHVSLYWYRQALGQGPEFLTYFNYEAQQDKSGLPNDRFSAERPEGSISTLTIQRTEQRDSAMYRCASRPTSGGGWYGYTFGSGTRLTVV.

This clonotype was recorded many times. The CDR3 bases are TGCGCCAGCAGTCCCGCCGGACGGATGAACACTGAAGCTTTCTTT. It encodes CASSPAGRMNTEAFF. This chain connects TRBV5-1 to TRBJ1-1, with unresolved D. Trimming pared 5 bases from V and 0 bases from J, leaving 14 bases between. CDR3 length: 15 residues. Per the germline V gene, CDR1 is SGHRS and CDR2 is YFSETQ. The variable domain in full, with the rest retrieved from reference TRBV5-1 and TRBJ1-1, is KAGVTQTPRYLIKTRGQQVTLSCSPISGHRSVSWYQQTPGQGLQFLFEYFSETQRNKGNFPGRFSGRQFSNSRSEMNVSTLELGDSALYLCASSPAGRMNTEAFFGQGTRLTVV.

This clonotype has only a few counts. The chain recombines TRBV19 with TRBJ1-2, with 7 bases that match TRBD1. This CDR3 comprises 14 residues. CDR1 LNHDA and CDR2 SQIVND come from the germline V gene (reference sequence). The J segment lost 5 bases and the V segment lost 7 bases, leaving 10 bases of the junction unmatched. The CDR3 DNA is TGTGCCAGTATCAATACGGGACAGACATATGGCTACACCTTC. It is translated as CASINTGQTYGYTF.

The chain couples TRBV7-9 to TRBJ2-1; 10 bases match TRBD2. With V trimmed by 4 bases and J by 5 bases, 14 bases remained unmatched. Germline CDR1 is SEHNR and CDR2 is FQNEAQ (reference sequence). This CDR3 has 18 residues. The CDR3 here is CASSSRTPGLAFHNEQFF. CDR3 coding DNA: TGTGCCAGCAGCTCGCGAACCCCGGGACTAGCGTTCCACAATGAGCAGTTCTTC.

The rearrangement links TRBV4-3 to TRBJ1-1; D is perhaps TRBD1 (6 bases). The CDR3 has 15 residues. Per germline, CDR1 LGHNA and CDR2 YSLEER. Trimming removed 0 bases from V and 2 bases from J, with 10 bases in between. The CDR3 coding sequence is TGCGCCAGCAGCCAAGAGGCAGGGGCAAACACTGAAGCTTTCTTT. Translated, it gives CASSQEAGANTEAFF.

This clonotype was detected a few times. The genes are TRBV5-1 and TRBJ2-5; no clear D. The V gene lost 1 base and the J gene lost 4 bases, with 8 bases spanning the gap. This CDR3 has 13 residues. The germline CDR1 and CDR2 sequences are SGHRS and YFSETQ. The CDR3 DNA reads TGCGCCAGCAGCTTGACACACGGAGAGACCCAGTACTTC. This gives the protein CASSLTHGETQYF.

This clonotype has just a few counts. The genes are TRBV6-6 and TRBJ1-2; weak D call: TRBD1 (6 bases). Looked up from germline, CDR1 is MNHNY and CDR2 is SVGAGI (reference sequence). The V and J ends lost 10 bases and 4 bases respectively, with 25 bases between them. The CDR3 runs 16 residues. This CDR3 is CATRGGGGEYFYGYTF. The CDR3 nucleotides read TGTGCCACCAGAGGGGGGGGAGGGGAATACTTCTATGGCTACACCTTC.

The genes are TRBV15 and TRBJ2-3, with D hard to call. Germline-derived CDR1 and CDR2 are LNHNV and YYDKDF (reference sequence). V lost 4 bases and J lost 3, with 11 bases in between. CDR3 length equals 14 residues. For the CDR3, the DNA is TGTGCCACCAGCATTGAGGCTGGTACAGATACGCAGTATTTT. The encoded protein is CATSIEAGTDTQYF.

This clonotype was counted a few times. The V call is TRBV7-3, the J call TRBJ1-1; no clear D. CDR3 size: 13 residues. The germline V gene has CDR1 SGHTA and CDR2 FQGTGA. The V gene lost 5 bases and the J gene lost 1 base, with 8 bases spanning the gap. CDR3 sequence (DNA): TGTGCCAGCAGCCGGGAACAGAACACTGAAGCTTTCTTT. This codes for CASSREQNTEAFF.

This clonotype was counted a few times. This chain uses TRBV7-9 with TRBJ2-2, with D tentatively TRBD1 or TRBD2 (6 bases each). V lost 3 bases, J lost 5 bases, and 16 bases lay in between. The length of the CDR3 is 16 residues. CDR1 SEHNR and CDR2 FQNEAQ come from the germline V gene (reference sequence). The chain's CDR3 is CASSLAYTGATGELFF. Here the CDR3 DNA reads TGTGCCAGCAGCTTGGCGTATACGGGGGCAACCGGGGAGCTGTTTTTT.